This entry concerns a single T cell receptor (beta chain). Its antigen is still unknown. Since no conserved phenylalanine or tryptophan closes the CDR3, a read error is the likely cause. No DNA is shown, since the ends of the CDR3 on it are uncertain; the CDR3 is the one TCRdb lists. The data stem from a study of breast tumors, draining lymph nodes, adjacent tissues. Findings and limits, study-wide: Luminal-like breast cancer showed significantly greater tumor-nontumor repertoire similarity than basal-like breast cancer did.

A single record per CDR3 protein comes from TCRdb applying MiXCR to the multiplex PCR reads. Among 55,000 to 75,000 distinct CDR3 sequences listed, less than 45% were seen once. Germline V lookup: CDR1 SGHVS, CDR2 FQNEAQ. The CDR3 contains 14 residues when both ends are counted. The sample was breast tumor tissue. The sequence came from a female donor with breast cancer. Some clones in this sample may be carry-over from other donors' samples. The gene calls are TRBV7-8 and TRBJ2-3. CDR3 protein: CASTGLNPTDTRYL.